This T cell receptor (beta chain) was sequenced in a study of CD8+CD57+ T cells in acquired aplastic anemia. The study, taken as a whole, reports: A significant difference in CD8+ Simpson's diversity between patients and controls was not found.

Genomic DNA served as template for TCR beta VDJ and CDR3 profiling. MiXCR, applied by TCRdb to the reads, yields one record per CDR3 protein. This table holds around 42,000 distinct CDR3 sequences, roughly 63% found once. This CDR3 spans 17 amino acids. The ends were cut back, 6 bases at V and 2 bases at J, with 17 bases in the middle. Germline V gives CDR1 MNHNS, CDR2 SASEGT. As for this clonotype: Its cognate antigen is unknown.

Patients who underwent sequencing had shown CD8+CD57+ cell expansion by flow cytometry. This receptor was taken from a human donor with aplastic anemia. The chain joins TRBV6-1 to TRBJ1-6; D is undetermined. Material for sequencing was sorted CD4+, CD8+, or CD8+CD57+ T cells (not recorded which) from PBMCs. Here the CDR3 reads CASRRDSSSTYNSPLHF. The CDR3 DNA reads TGTGCCAGCAGGAGGGATTCCTCCTCAACCTATAATTCACCCCTCCACTTT.